This T cell receptor (beta chain) is from a study of blood T cell repertoires in COVID-19. Study as a whole: PBMCs, B-cell-depleted T cells, or T cells were the source of the cDNA or gDNA that made up the material.

Trimming cost V 3 bases and J 2 bases; bases outside gene matches: 15. Germline V gene data show CDR1 as SGHVS and CDR2 as FQNEAQ. This CDR3 has 18 amino acids. TCRdb keeps only in-frame clones here, not all; method: immunoSEQ multiplex PCR. This sample carries approximately 220,000 clones, 83% of them seen once, and the ten largest clones take 2.5%. The specimen sequenced was peripheral blood. This clonotype originated in a woman between 40 and 50 years old with active or convalescent COVID-19. The chain couples TRBV7-8 to TRBJ1-2; TRBD1 matches 7 bases. The CDR3 DNA sequence: TGTGCCAGCAGCTTTTTTCGTACAGGGGCCAACCGGAACTATGGCTACACCTTC. This sequence encodes CASSFFRTGANRNYGYTF.